The 4 T cell receptor beta chains presented below share a single source sample, sequenced in a study of OX40 agonist ivuxolimab in advanced cancers. TCRdb keeps only in-frame clones here, not all; method: immunoSEQ multiplex PCR. The sample consists of roughly 28,000 clones, 91% of them appearing once. Sequenced material: CD4+ or CD8+ T cells sorted from blood, taken in a trial of the OX40 agonist ivuxolimab. Receptor source: an adult with an advanced solid tumor such as melanoma, head and neck, liver or kidney cancer.

This clone came up once. J is TRBJ2-7 and V is TRBV5-6; weak D call: TRBD2 (5 bases). From germline, CDR1 is SGHDT and CDR2 YYEEEE. CDR3 length: 14 residues. Trimming left V 2 bases short and J 3 bases short, with 12 bases between. CDR3 loop: CASSLGGSGYEQYF. DNA of the CDR3: TGTGCCAGCAGCTTAGGTGGGAGTGGCTACGAGCAGTACTTC.

V usage is TRBV16 and J usage is TRBJ1-1; no clear D. V dropped 3 bases and J dropped 7 bases, with 6 bases sitting between them. Germline CDR1 reads KGHSY; CDR2 reads FQNENV. The CDR3 contains 11 residues. Here the CDR3 reads CASSQGGEAFF. The CDR3 DNA reads TGTGCCAGCAGCCAGGGCGGTGAAGCTTTCTTT.

This chain joins TRBV6-6 and TRBJ2-7, with D perhaps matching TRBD2 (5 bases). Deletions cut 2 bases from V and 11 bases from J, with 13 bases between. This CDR3 is built from 12 residues. Germline V gene data show CDR1 as MNHNY and CDR2 as SVGAGI (reference sequence). CDR3 bases: TGTGCCAGCAGTTACCTTTCTAGCTGGAAGTACTTC. Protein: CASSYLSSWKYF.

The CDR3: CAWNLQNSGNTIYF. CDR3 DNA sequence: TGTGCCTGGAATCTGCAGAACTCTGGAAACACCATATATTTT. This chain uses TRBV30 with TRBJ1-3; no firm D call. Per the germline V gene, CDR1 is GTSNPN and CDR2 is SVGIG (reference sequence). This CDR3 has 14 residues. V lost 4 bases, J lost 0 bases, and 10 bases lay in between.